This T cell receptor beta chain was identified in a study of type 1 regulatory T cells. Overall study: An in vitro protocol generated T-allo10, a Tr1-enriched, alloantigen-specific CD4 T cell product.

The graft donor-derived T-allo10 cells reportedly recognize host alloantigens, are anergic, and suppress alloantigen-specifically. The CDR3 is 17 residues long. Germline values: CDR1 SEHNR, CDR2 FQNEAQ (reference sequence). V lost 3 bases and J lost 0, with 15 bases in between. TCRdb redid the calling of the reads with MiXCR, one entry per CDR3 protein. Seen here are approximately 72,000 distinct CDR3 sequences, about 69% observed once, and the top ten hold less than 8.5%. A note on this clonotype: Its antigen is unknown.

The chain carries TRBV7-9 and TRBJ1-3; the D gene is possibly TRBD1 (6 bases). The TCR was taken from a human donor in good health. The sequencing input was cultured T cells, either the whole culture or a sorted T cell fraction (not recorded which). Subset: Tr1-enriched cell product generated in vitro against host alloantigens. CDR3 loop: CASSLATGHRSGNTIYF. CDR3 DNA sequence: TGTGCCAGCAGCTTGGCCACGGGACACCGCTCTGGAAACACCATATATTTT.